What follows describes a single T cell receptor beta chain. Germline CDR1 is MDHEN and CDR2 is SYDVKM. V lost 7 bases and J lost 3, with 15 bases in between. The CDR3 sequence is 15 residues long. The entry originates in a study of cytomegalovirus exposure and HLA in healthy donors. A multiplex PCR was run with 60 Vbeta primers and 13 Jbeta primers. The protocol was immunoSEQ multiplex PCR, while the TCRdb copy is restricted to in-frame clones and leaves out a portion. The sample has about 190,000 clones; roughly 68% are singletons. The gene calls are TRBV28 and TRBJ1-4, with a tentative D call TRBD1 (6 bases). The sequenced sample consisted of PBMCs. The receptor was isolated from a woman younger than 45 in good health and CMV-seronegative. The CDR3, as DNA: TGTGCCAGCAAGGATACAGGGAGGGCTAATGAAAAACTGTTTTTT. Amino acids: CASKDTGRANEKLFF.